This entry features one T cell receptor beta chain sequence. This record belongs to a study of cytotoxic CD8 clonotypes in ibrutinib-treated CLL. Study as a whole: Sample averages reached 250,000 or so productive templates and under 100,000 productive rearrangements.

Here immunoSEQ multiplex PCR was the method, and the copy in TCRdb shows in-frame clones only, minus some. The table includes fewer than 300,000 clones, around 69% detected once. The CDR3 runs to 16 residues. Trimming took 1 base from V and 2 from J; bases not matched to a gene: 4. Per the germline V gene, CDR1 is KGHSH and CDR2 is LQKENI. The chain carries TRBV18 and TRBJ2-5; 10 nucleotides align to TRBD2. The specimen comprised PBMCs, sampled at disease progression, from a patient treated with ibrutinib. This clonotype was obtained from a human donor with chronic lymphocytic leukemia. The CDR3 sequence is CASSPQSGREQETQYF. As DNA, the CDR3 is TGTGCCAGCTCACCACAGAGCGGGAGGGAACAAGAGACCCAGTACTTC.